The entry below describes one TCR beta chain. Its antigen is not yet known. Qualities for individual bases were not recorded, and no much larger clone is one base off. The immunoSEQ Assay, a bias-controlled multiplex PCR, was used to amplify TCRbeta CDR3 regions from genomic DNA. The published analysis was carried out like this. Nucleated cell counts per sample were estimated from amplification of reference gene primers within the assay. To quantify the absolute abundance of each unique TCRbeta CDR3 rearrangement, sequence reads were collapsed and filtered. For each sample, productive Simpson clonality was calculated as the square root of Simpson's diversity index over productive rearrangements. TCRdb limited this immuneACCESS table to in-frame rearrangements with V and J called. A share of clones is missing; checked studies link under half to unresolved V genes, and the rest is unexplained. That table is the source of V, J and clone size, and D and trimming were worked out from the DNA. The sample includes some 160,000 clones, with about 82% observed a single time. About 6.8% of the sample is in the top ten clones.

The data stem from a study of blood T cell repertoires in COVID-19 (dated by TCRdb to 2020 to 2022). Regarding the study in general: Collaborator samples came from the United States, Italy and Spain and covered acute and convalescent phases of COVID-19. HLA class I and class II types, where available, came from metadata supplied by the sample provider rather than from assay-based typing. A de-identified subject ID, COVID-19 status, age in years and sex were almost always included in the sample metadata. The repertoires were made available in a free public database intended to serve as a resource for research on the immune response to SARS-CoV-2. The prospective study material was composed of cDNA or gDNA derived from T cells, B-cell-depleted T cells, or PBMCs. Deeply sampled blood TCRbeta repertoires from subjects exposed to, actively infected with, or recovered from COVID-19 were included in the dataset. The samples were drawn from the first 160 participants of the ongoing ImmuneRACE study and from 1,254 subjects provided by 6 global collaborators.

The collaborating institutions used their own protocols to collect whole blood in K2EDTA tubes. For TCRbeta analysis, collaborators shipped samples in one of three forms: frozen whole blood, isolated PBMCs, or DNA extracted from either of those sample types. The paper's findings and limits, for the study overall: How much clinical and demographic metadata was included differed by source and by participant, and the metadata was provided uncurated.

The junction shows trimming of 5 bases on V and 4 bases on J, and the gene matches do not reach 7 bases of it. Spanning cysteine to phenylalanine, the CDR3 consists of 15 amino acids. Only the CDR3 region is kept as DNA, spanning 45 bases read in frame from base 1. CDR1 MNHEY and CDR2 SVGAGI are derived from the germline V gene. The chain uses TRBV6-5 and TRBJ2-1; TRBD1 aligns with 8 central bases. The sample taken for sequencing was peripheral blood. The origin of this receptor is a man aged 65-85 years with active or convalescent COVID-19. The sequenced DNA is TGTGCCAGCAGTCAGGCTAGGACAGGGTACAATGAGCAGTTCTTC. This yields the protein CASSQARTGYNEQFF.